This TCR beta chain was sequenced in a study of CD8 T cells in Susac syndrome. Study-level findings and limits: The number of individuals included in the study's TCR sequencing and HLA analysis was acknowledged as relatively small.

Trimming at V came to 1 base and at J to 1 base, leaving 6 bases not matched to a gene. The CDR3 runs 17 residues. Reverse transcription of roughly 0.5 to 1 ug RNA used random hexamers. immunoSEQ multiplex PCR amplified TCR beta CDR3 across 54 Vbeta, 13 Jbeta. MiXCR was run by TCRdb on the immunoSEQ multiplex PCR reads, yielding one entry per CDR3 protein. Among roughly 150,000 distinct CDR3 sequences listed, roughly 94% were seen once. Note on this clonotype: Antigen specificity is unknown.

Sequencing targeted TCR beta in T cells from blood (CD8+ and CD4+). The chain links TRBV12-3 or TRBV12-4 to TRBJ2-1; TRBD2 agrees at 8 bases. Sequences were obtained from CD8+ T cells from PBMCs. This clonotype originated in a human donor with multiple sclerosis. Written as DNA, the CDR3 is TGTGCCAGCAGTTTAGTGGGCGGGGGGCCTTCCTACAATGAGCAGTTCTTC. The encoded protein is CASSLVGGGPSYNEQFF.